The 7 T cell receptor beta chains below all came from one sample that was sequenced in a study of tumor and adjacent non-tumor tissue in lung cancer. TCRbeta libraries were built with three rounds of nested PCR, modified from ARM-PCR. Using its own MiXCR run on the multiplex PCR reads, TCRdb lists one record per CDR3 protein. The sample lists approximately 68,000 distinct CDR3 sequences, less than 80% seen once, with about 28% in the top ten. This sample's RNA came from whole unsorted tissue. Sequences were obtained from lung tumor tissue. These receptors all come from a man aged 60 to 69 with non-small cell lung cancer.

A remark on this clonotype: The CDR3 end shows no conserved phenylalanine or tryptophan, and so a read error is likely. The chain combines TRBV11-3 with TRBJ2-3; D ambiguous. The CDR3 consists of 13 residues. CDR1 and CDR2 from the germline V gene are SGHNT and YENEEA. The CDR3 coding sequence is TGTGCCAGCAACTTAGTCCCTCAAGATACGCAGTATATT. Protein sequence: CASNLVPQDTQYI.

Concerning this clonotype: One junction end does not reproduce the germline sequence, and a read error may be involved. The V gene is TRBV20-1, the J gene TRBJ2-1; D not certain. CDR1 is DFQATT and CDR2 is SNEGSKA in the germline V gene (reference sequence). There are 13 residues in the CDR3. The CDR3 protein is CSARDLPYNQQLF. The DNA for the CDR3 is TGCAGTGCTAGAGATCTCCCTTACAATCAGCAGCTCTTC.

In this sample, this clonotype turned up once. CDR3: CASSIVSGIWDNEQFF. The DNA of the CDR3 is TGTGCCAGCAGCATAGTGAGCGGGATCTGGGACAATGAGCAGTTCTTC. The chain is built from TRBV11-1 and TRBJ2-1, with 7 bases lining up with TRBD2. J gave up 5 bases and V 5 bases, and 12 bases lay outside the gene matches. The germline CDR1 and CDR2 sequences are SGHAT and FQDESV (reference sequence). CDR3 length: 16 amino acids.

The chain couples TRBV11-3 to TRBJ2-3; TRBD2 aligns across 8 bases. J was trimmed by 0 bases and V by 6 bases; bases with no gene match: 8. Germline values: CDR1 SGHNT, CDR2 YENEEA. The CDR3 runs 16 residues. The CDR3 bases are TGTGCCAGCAGTTCCGGACTAGCAGAAAGCACAGATACGCAGTATTTT. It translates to CASSSGLAESTDTQYF.

Here the CDR3 DNA reads TGCGCCAGCAGCTCGGGACTAGCGGGGGACGCAGATACGCAGTATTTT. It codes for CASSSGLAGDADTQYF. The rearrangement links TRBV5-1 to TRBJ2-3; 14 bases are shared with TRBD2. This CDR3 has 16 amino acids. V lost 3 bases and J lost 4; bases outside the gene matches: 4. Per germline, CDR1 SGHRS and CDR2 YFSETQ.

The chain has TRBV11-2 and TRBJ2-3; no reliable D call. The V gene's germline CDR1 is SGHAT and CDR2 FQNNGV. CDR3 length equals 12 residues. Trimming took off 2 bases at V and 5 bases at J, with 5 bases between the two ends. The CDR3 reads CASSLNQDTQYF. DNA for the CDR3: TGTGCCAGCAGCTTAAATCAAGATACGCAGTATTTT.

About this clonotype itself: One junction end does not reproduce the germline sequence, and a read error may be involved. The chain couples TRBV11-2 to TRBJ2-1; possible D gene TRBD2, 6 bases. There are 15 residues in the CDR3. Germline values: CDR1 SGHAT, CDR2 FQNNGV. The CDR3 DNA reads TGTGCCAGCAGCTTCAGGACGGGAGAAAACAATGAGGAGTTCTTC. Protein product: CASSFRTGENNEEFF.